A single TCR beta chain is shown here with its context. The antigen is not known. Libraries were prepared by immunoSEQ multiplex PCR; TCRdb keeps only in-frame clonotypes and omits some of them. The table shows about 120,000 clones, with approximately 91% occurring only once. The sample comes from a study of T cell responses to AZD1222 COVID-19 vaccine. The CDR3 spans 14 residues. V trimming: 5 bases; J trimming: 2 bases; junction bases outside the gene matches: 2. Germline V gives CDR1 MNHEY, CDR2 SMNVEV (reference sequence). General study points: Every sample of the repertoires postdated the peak T cell response. With two AZD1222 doses given, Spike-specific TCR breadth and depth both rose.

J is TRBJ1-3 and V is TRBV27; 8 nucleotides align to TRBD1. The sequence derives from an adult in good health. This specimen was peripheral blood, taken on day 0 of AZD1222 vaccination. The CDR3: CASSPDRAGNTIYF. In nucleotides, the CDR3 is TGTGCCAGCAGTCCGGACAGGGCTGGAAACACCATATATTTT.